This TCR beta chain was obtained from a study of PD-L1 blockade in urothelial cancer. Turning to the study itself: About 85% of the 29 patients were males with bladder-origin urothelial cancer.

Assay: immunoSEQ multiplex PCR; the TCRdb copy retains only in-frame clones and omits some. The profile shows 70,000 or so clones, 80% to 85% of them singletons. CDR1 is MDHEN and CDR2 is SYDVKM in the germline V gene. The V segment lost 8 bases and the J segment 7 bases; nucleotides outside the gene matches: 3. The CDR3 totals 12 residues. The chain combines TRBV28 with TRBJ1-4; 8 nucleotides match TRBD1. The sequence came from a man in his 70s with urothelial cancer. The source material was PBMCs, sampled around atezolizumab (anti-PD-L1) treatment. CDR3 sequence reads: CASQGASEKLFF. The CDR3 DNA sequence: TGTGCCAGCCAGGGGGCGAGTGAAAAACTGTTTTTT.